The clone carrying this TCR beta chain was counted a few times. TCRdb reanalysed the RT-PCR reads using MiXCR and keeps one entry per CDR3 protein. The top ten clones hold about 35% of a sample with 28,000 or so distinct CDR3 sequences, over 6.5% of them seen once. The CDR3 length is 15 residues. J lost 5 bases, V lost 3 bases, and 9 bases had no gene match. The data derive from a study of patients and donors after allogeneic stem cell transplantation. The sample was blood, either unsorted or a sorted T cell fraction (not recorded which). The chain uses TRBV12-3 or TRBV12-4 and TRBJ1-2, with TRBD1 matching 7 bases. The TCR sequence derives from a human donor who was either an allogeneic HSCT recipient or a stem cell or donor lymphocyte infusion donor (not recorded which). It is not recorded whose cells these are; they may come from a transplant donor. The CDR3 bases are TGTGCCAGCAGTTTTGGCCGACAGGGAGGGTATGGCTACACCTTC. This encodes CASSFGRQGGYGYTF.